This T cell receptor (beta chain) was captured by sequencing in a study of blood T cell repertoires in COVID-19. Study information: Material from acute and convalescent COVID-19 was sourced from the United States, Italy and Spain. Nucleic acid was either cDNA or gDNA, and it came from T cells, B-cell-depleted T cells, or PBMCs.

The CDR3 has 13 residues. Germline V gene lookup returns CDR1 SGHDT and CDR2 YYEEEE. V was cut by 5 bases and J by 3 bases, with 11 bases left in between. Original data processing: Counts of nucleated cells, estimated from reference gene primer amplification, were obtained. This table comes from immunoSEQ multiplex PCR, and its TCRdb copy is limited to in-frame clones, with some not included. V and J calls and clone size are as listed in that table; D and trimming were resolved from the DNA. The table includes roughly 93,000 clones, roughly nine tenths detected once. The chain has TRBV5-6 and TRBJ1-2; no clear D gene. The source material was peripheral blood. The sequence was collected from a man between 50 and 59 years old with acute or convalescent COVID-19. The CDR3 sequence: CASRRRQDYGYTF. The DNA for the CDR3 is TGTGCCAGCAGACGCCGCCAGGACTATGGCTACACCTTC.